This T cell receptor (beta chain) was obtained from a study of PD-L1 blockade in urothelial cancer. Across the study: Individuals in the cohort had been given 0 to 3 earlier chemotherapy regimens. Peripheral blood specimens exhibited a median yield of approximately 150,000 T cells.

Added to each PCR by spiking were synthetic TCR analog templates. Clones were sequenced by immunoSEQ multiplex PCR, and TCRdb holds only the in-frame ones, with some missing. This table holds about 76,000 clones, more than 85% found once. Specified time point: peripheral blood 6 weeks after treatment start. Disease in patients was locally advanced or metastatic urothelial carcinoma. The V and J ends lost 5 bases and 5 bases respectively, with 16 bases between them. Germline V gene lookup returns CDR1 MDHEN and CDR2 SYDVKM. The CDR3 spans 14 residues. The source is a woman older than 75 with urothelial cancer. This specimen was PBMCs, taken around atezolizumab (anti-PD-L1) treatment. This chain joins TRBV28 and TRBJ2-7; D not certain. Written as DNA, the CDR3 is TGTGCCAGCAGTGCCCCTACCCCTCCCCACGAGCAGTACTTC. The encoded protein is CASSAPTPPHEQYF.